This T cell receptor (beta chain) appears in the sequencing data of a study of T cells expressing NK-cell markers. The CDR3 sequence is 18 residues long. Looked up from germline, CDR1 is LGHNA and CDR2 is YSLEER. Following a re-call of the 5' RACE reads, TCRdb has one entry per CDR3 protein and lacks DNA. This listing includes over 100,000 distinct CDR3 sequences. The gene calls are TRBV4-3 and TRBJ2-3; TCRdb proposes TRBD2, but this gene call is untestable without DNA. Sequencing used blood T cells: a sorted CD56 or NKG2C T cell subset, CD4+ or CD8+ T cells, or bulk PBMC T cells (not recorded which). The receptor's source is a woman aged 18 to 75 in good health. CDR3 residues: CASSQEMDGGASTDTQYF.